The 28 T cell receptor beta chains below all came from one sample that was sequenced in a study of cytomegalovirus exposure and HLA in healthy donors. With 60 Vbeta and 13 Jbeta primers, the PCR was carried out. Produced via immunoSEQ multiplex PCR; TCRdb's table is partial and in-frame only. The table includes 85,000 to 100,000 clones, over 80% detected once. Sequencing was done on a sample of PBMCs. Receptors originate from a female donor in good health and CMV-seropositive.

V and J are TRBV19 and TRBJ2-3, with 13 bases fitting TRBD2. The junction had 9 bases not matched to a gene; V was cut back by 6 bases and J by 6 bases. The CDR3 has 16 residues. Per the germline V gene, CDR1 is LNHDA and CDR2 is SQIVND (reference sequence). CDR3 DNA: TGTGCCAGTAGCCGAGGGACTAGCGGGACTATGGATACGCAGTATTTT. It encodes CASSRGTSGTMDTQYF.

This rearrangement joins TRBV27 to TRBJ1-1; possibly TRBD1 for D (6 bases). CDR1 and CDR2 from the germline V gene are MNHEY and SMNVEV (reference sequence). This CDR3 contains 14 residues. With 5 bases removed from V and 4 bases from J, the gap between germline ends came to 14 bases. The CDR3 reads CASSLNRVTTEAFF. In DNA form, the CDR3 reads TGTGCCAGCAGTCTAAACAGGGTAACCACTGAAGCTTTCTTT.

This chain connects TRBV27 to TRBJ2-1, with D unresolved. This CDR3 has 13 amino acids. The V and J ends lost 6 bases and 4 bases respectively, with 10 bases between them. Germline V gives CDR1 MNHEY, CDR2 SMNVEV (reference sequence). Written as DNA, the CDR3 is TGTGCCAGCAGCGGCTCAGGTTACAATGAGCAGTTCTTC. This sequence encodes CASSGSGYNEQFF.

The J gene is TRBJ1-1, the V gene TRBV6-5; D remains unclear. Trimming took off 3 bases at V and 11 bases at J, with 13 bases between the two ends. The CDR3 length is 12 residues. The germline V gene encodes CDR1 MNHEY and CDR2 SVGAGI. The CDR3 here is CASSYGRDLAFF. DNA of the CDR3: TGTGCCAGCAGTTATGGGCGGGATTTGGCTTTCTTT.

For the CDR3, the DNA is TGTGCCAGTAGTATCACAGGGGGCGCCGGCTACACCTTC. It specifies CASSITGGAGYTF. The chain uses TRBV19 and TRBJ1-2, with 9 bases aligning to TRBD1. The CDR3 is made up of 13 amino acids. CDR1 is LNHDA, CDR2 SQIVND, per germline (reference sequence). J lost 8 bases, V lost 3 bases, and 4 bases had no gene match.

This rearrangement joins TRBV6-1 to TRBJ1-5; 7 bases agree with TRBD1. Germline trimming cut 8 bases from V and 14 bases from J; bases unmatched to any gene: 9. This CDR3 is built from 11 residues. Per the germline V gene, CDR1 is MNHNS and CDR2 is SASEGT. The CDR3 sequence: CASALPGQKHF. DNA of the CDR3: TGTGCCAGCGCACTGCCGGGACAGAAGCATTTT.

This chain links TRBV6-1 with TRBJ1-5, with a weak D call TRBD1 (5 bases). With 6 bases removed from V and 2 bases from J, the gap between germline ends came to 8 bases. The CDR3 is made up of 13 amino acids. CDR1 and CDR2 (germline): MNHNS, SASEGT. CDR3 amino acids: CASRDKGNQPQHF. The CDR3 coding sequence is TGTGCCAGCAGGGACAAGGGCAATCAGCCCCAGCATTTT.

The gene calls are TRBV18 and TRBJ1-3; the match to TRBD1 covers 9 bases. CDR3 length equals 16 residues. V shed 4 bases and J 0 bases; nucleotides not matched to a gene: 4. Germline CDR1 reads KGHSH; CDR2 reads LQKENI. DNA for the CDR3: TGTGCCAGCTCACTCCGGGACAGGGTCTCTGGAAACACCATATATTTT. This codes for CASSLRDRVSGNTIYF.

This chain connects TRBV4-2 to TRBJ2-7; tentatively, D is TRBD1 (5 bases). The germline V and J ends were trimmed by 0 bases and 5 bases, with 11 bases remaining between them. The CDR3 has 14 amino acids. CDR1 LGHNA and CDR2 YNFKEQ come from the germline V gene. CDR3 protein: CASSQDRGYNEQYF. For the CDR3, the DNA is TGTGCCAGCAGCCAAGATAGGGGCTACAACGAGCAGTACTTC.

The rearrangement joins TRBV4-1 to TRBJ2-7; D possibly corresponds to TRBD2 (6 bases). CDR1 MGHRA and CDR2 YSYEKL come from the germline V gene. Trimming cost V 1 base and J 4 bases, with 20 bases left between them. This CDR3 has 17 residues. CDR3: CASSQVRIDGRGYEQYF. The CDR3 DNA sequence: TGCGCCAGCAGCCAAGTGAGAATAGACGGGAGAGGGTACGAGCAGTACTTC.

The chain combines TRBV27 with TRBJ2-7; maybe TRBD1 (6 bases). The CDR3 has 14 amino acids. V dropped 0 bases and J dropped 5 bases, with 11 bases sitting between them. The germline CDR1 and CDR2 sequences are MNHEY and SMNVEV (reference sequence). The CDR3 loop is CASSLSGTYNEQYF. DNA of the CDR3: TGTGCCAGCAGTTTATCGGGGACATATAACGAGCAGTACTTC.

The V gene is TRBV18, the J gene TRBJ1-1, with D possibly TRBD1 on 6 matching bases. V lost 3 bases and J 1 base, leaving 18 bases between the germline ends. The CDR3 sequence is 17 residues long. CDR1 is KGHSH and CDR2 is LQKENI in the germline V gene. The CDR3: CASSPFRDTQGNTEAFF. The DNA of the CDR3 is TGTGCCAGCTCACCCTTTAGGGACACCCAGGGGAACACTGAAGCTTTCTTT.

The chain employs TRBV9 and TRBJ1-1, with TRBD1 as a possible D gene (6 bases). Germline assignment: CDR1 SGDLS and CDR2 YYNGEE. V lost 3 bases and J lost 4, with 10 bases in between. CDR3 length: 13 residues. The CDR3 sequence is CASSGTESTEAFF. In DNA, the CDR3 is TGTGCCAGCAGCGGGACAGAGAGCACTGAAGCTTTCTTT. Full variable domain (remainder filled in from reference TRBV9 and TRBJ1-1): DSGVTQTPKHLITATGQRVTLRCSPRSGDLSVYWYQQSLDQGLQFLIQYYNGEERAKGNILERFSAQQFPDLHSELNLSSLELGDSALYFCASSGTESTEAFFGQGTRLTVV.

This chain joins TRBV5-6 and TRBJ1-2, with unresolved D. Germline V gives CDR1 SGHDT, CDR2 YYEEEE. Deletions cut 4 bases from V and 4 bases from J, with 8 bases between. This CDR3 is 12 amino acids long. The CDR3: CASSTASYGYTF. As DNA, the CDR3 is TGTGCCAGCAGCACGGCTAGCTATGGCTACACCTTC. The full variable domain, in which reference TRBV5-6 and TRBJ1-2 provide the parts outside the CDR3, is DAGVTQSPTHLIKTRGQQVTLRCSPKSGHDTVSWYQQALGQGPQFIFQYYEEEERQRGNFPDRFSGHQFPNYSSELNVNALLLGDSALYLCASSTASYGYTFGSGTRLTVV.

This clone was picked up a small number of times. This sequence joins TRBV15 and TRBJ2-7; tentative D call: TRBD2 (5 bases). V lost 0 bases, J lost 2 bases, and 14 bases lay in between. CDR1 and CDR2 from the germline V gene are LNHNV and YYDKDF (reference sequence). CDR3 length: 16 residues. CDR3 amino acids: CATSRDRRTETYEQYF. The CDR3 DNA follows: TGTGCCACCAGCAGAGATAGGAGGACCGAGACCTACGAGCAGTACTTC.

The chain employs TRBV6-6 and TRBJ1-1; D possibly corresponds to TRBD1 (6 bases). The CDR3 has 13 residues. Germline V lookup: CDR1 MNHNY, CDR2 SVGAGI (reference sequence). V lost 0 bases to trimming and J lost 5 bases, with 7 bases between them. The CDR3, as DNA: TGTGCCAGCAGTTACTCGCAGGGGACTGAAGCTTTCTTT. Its protein is CASSYSQGTEAFF.

The chain combines TRBV6-4 with TRBJ2-7; 8 nucleotides line up with TRBD2. Per germline, CDR1 MRHNA and CDR2 SNTAGT. V lost 11 bases and J lost 5; bases outside the gene matches: 8. The CDR3 totals 12 residues. The CDR3 loop reads CAFEAGVHEQYF. CDR3 sequence (DNA): TGTGCCTTCGAAGCGGGGGTCCACGAGCAGTACTTC.

The table lists this clone with a count of one. The chain joins TRBV9 to TRBJ1-2; 8 nucleotides agree with TRBD1. Germline trimming cut 0 bases from V and 1 base from J; bases unmatched to any gene: 2. The CDR3 has 15 amino acids. In germline, CDR1 is SGDLS, CDR2 YYNGEE. The CDR3 sequence is CASSVGTGSNYGYTF. In DNA, the CDR3 is TGTGCCAGCAGCGTAGGGACAGGGAGTAACTATGGCTACACCTTC.

The CDR3 DNA reads as TGCAGCGGTCGCTTCGTGACAAGGAACACTGAAGCTTTCTTT. Translated, it gives CSGRFVTRNTEAFF. The rearrangement links TRBV29-1 to TRBJ1-1; D not certain. V lost 7 bases and J 1 base, leaving 16 bases between the germline ends. CDR3 length: 14 residues. Germline values: CDR1 SQVTM, CDR2 ANQGSEA.

On this clone itself: This sample includes further DNA sequences coding for the same CDR3. The chain couples TRBV29-1 to TRBJ1-2, with TRBD1 as a possible D gene (5 bases). CDR1 and CDR2 (germline): SQVTM, ANQGSEA. V was clipped by 2 bases and J by 1 base, with 8 bases between them. The CDR3 has 13 residues. CDR3 in DNA: TGCAGCGTTGAAACCCAGGGTAACTATGGCTACACCTTC. Its protein is CSVETQGNYGYTF.

This chain joins TRBV28 and TRBJ2-7; 9 bases are shared with TRBD2. This CDR3 region has 15 residues. The germline CDR1 and CDR2 sequences are MDHEN and SYDVKM. The J segment lost 6 bases and the V segment lost 6 bases, leaving 12 bases of the junction unmatched. CDR3: CASSPTSREGFEQYF. The CDR3 nucleotides are TGTGCCAGCAGCCCCACCTCGCGGGAGGGCTTCGAGCAGTACTTC.

This clone has a handful of counts. The V call is TRBV6-6, the J call TRBJ1-5; TRBD1 matches at 9 bases. Trimming took 4 bases from V and 5 from J; bases not matched to a gene: 6. Germline CDR1 and CDR2: MNHNY and SVGAGI (reference sequence). The length of the CDR3 is 15 residues. The CDR3 bases are TGTGCCAGCAGTTCCCCGGACAGGGGAGATCAGCCCCAGCATTTT. It codes for CASSSPDRGDQPQHF.

The V call is TRBV10-3, the J call TRBJ2-1; 7 bases line up with TRBD2. The length of the CDR3 is 15 residues. Trimming at V came to 0 bases and at J to 7 bases, leaving 6 bases not matched to a gene. The germline gives CDR1 ENHRY, CDR2 SYGVKD. CDR3 loop: CAISESGGRKNEQFF. The DNA for the CDR3 is TGTGCCATCAGTGAGTCGGGGGGGAGGAAAAATGAGCAGTTCTTC.

This clone was observed a single time. This chain connects TRBV6-5 to TRBJ2-3, with TRBD1 as a possible D gene (5 bases). V dropped 7 bases and J dropped 3 bases, with 17 bases sitting between them. The CDR3 covers 15 residues. CDR1 and CDR2 from the germline V gene are MNHEY and SVGAGI. The CDR3 sequence is CASTYLGASTDTQYF. The CDR3 DNA reads TGTGCCAGCACCTACTTAGGGGCTTCTACAGATACGCAGTATTTT.

This rearrangement joins TRBV10-3 to TRBJ1-2, with 9 positions matching TRBD1. There are 15 residues in the CDR3. J gave up 8 bases and V 3 bases, and 10 bases lay outside the gene matches. Germline CDR1 and CDR2: ENHRY and SYGVKD. CDR3 amino acids: CAISDPRQGDGGYTF. CDR3 sequence (DNA): TGTGCCATCAGTGACCCCCGACAGGGGGATGGGGGCTACACCTTC.

The chain carries TRBV2 and TRBJ2-3, with 7 positions matching TRBD1. Germline V gene sequence: CDR1 SNHLY, CDR2 FYNNEI. Losses at the gene ends were 7 bases for V and 3 bases for J; bases not matched to a gene: 4. The CDR3 has 13 residues. The CDR3, as DNA: TGTGCCAGCATACAGGGGCGTACAGATACGCAGTATTTT. Amino acid sequence: CASIQGRTDTQYF.

The V and J genes are TRBV10-3 and TRBJ2-2; TRBD2 aligns across 10 bases. CDR3 length equals 14 residues. With V trimmed by 8 bases and J by 7 bases, 7 bases remained unmatched. Germline values: CDR1 ENHRY, CDR2 SYGVKD. CDR3 sequence reads: CAIQAGGPGGELFF. In nucleotides, the CDR3 is TGTGCCATCCAAGCGGGAGGGCCTGGCGGGGAGCTGTTTTTT.

This chain joins TRBV28 and TRBJ2-1; D is undetermined. Germline V gives CDR1 MDHEN, CDR2 SYDVKM. Trimming removed 8 bases from V and 2 bases from J, with 10 bases in between. The CDR3 totals 13 residues. In DNA, the CDR3 is TGTGCCAGCTTTCGGAGTCCCTACAATGAGCAGTTCTTC. It translates to CASFRSPYNEQFF.